The next 30 T cell receptor beta chains were all read from a single sample in a study of T cells after yellow fever vaccination. TCRdb re-analysed the 5' RACE reads in MiXCR, keeping a single row per CDR3 protein. The sample shows some 500,000 distinct CDR3 sequences, about 13% of them seen only once. The material sequenced was PBMCs, taken on the day of the yellow fever booster vaccination. The receptor source for this set is a man between 25 and 39 years old who received the YFV17D yellow fever vaccine.

This clonotype showed up just a few times. The genes are TRBV11-2 and TRBJ2-7; D remains ambiguous. V dropped 2 bases and J dropped 0 bases, with 11 bases sitting between them. Germline CDR1 is SGHAT and CDR2 is FQNNGV. The CDR3 runs to 15 residues. CDR3: CASSLLSSYSYEQYF. CDR3 coding DNA: TGTGCCAGCAGCTTATTAAGCAGTTACTCCTACGAGCAGTACTTC.

This clonotype was seen only a few times. This chain links TRBV5-5 with TRBJ1-2; TRBD1 might be the D (6 bases). V lost 3 bases and J 8 bases, leaving 14 bases between the germline ends. CDR1 SGHKS and CDR2 YYEKEE come from the germline V gene (reference sequence). The CDR3 totals 13 residues. The CDR3 is CASSWDGGMGYTF. The CDR3, as DNA: TGTGCCAGCAGCTGGGACGGGGGCATGGGCTACACCTTC.

Only one count was recorded for this clonotype. V gene TRBV10-2 combines with J gene TRBJ2-1, with TRBD2 matching 9 bases. The CDR3 loop spans 14 amino acids. Germline values: CDR1 WSHSY, CDR2 SAAADI. V lost 7 bases to trimming and J lost 2 bases; unmatched junction nucleotides: 3. For the CDR3, the DNA is TGCGCCAGCAATTTAGCGGGAGCCTACAATGAGCAGTTCTTC. Encoded protein: CASNLAGAYNEQFF.

The V call is TRBV5-5, the J call TRBJ1-1, with TRBD1 matching 10 bases. Per germline, CDR1 SGHKS and CDR2 YYEKEE (reference sequence). The CDR3 extends over 14 amino acids. Unmatched junction bases numbered 3, after V lost 3 bases and J lost 4 bases. This CDR3 is CASSWGQGITEAFF. The CDR3 bases are TGTGCCAGCAGCTGGGGACAGGGGATCACTGAAGCTTTCTTT.

This clonotype was counted a few times. The chain couples TRBV7-2 to TRBJ2-7, with D tentatively TRBD2 (5 bases). CDR1 is SGHTA, CDR2 FQGNSA, per germline. The CDR3 is 13 residues long. Trimming cost V 8 bases and J 5 bases, with 16 bases left between them. CDR3 loop: CASSGRAGDEQYF. CDR3 DNA: TGTGCCAGCTCCGGCCGCGCCGGGGACGAGCAGTACTTC.

The chain has TRBV7-9 and TRBJ1-5; possible D gene TRBD1, 5 bases. This CDR3 contains 14 residues. The V gene's germline CDR1 is SEHNR and CDR2 FQNEAQ (reference sequence). The V end lost 5 bases, the J end lost 4 bases, and 12 bases lay between the germline ends. The CDR3 DNA follows: TGTGCCAGCAGCGCCTTTGAGGGGAATCAGCCCCAGCATTTT. Its translation: CASSAFEGNQPQHF.

The chain recombines TRBV20-1 with TRBJ2-7; D is undetermined. The germline V gene encodes CDR1 DFQATT and CDR2 SNEGSKA (reference sequence). V shed 5 bases and J shed 3 bases, with 8 bases lying between them. The CDR3 spans 11 residues. As DNA, the CDR3 is TGCAGTGCTCGCGGAAACTACGAGCAGTACTTC. Translated, it gives CSARGNYEQYF.

J is TRBJ2-1 and V is TRBV25-1, with 7 bases matching TRBD1. The germline V gene encodes CDR1 MGHDK and CDR2 SYGVNS. There are 16 residues in the CDR3. V lost 6 bases and J lost 4; bases outside the gene matches: 12. CDR3 in DNA: TGTGCCAGCAGCCCGCCGGGACAGCGGAAATACAATGAGCAGTTCTTC. Protein: CASSPPGQRKYNEQFF. Variable domain in full (rest from reference TRBV25-1 and TRBJ2-1): EADIYQTPRYLVIGTGKKITLECSQTMGHDKMYWYQQDPGMELHLIHYSYGVNSTEKGDLSSESTVSRIRTEHFPLTLESARPSHTSQYLCASSPPGQRKYNEQFFGPGTRLTVL.

In DNA form, the CDR3 reads TGTGCCAGCAGTCTGATAGCTAATGAAAAACTGTTTTTT. Its protein product is CASSLIANEKLFF. V is TRBV6-1 and J is TRBJ1-4, with no clear D. Trimming took off 5 bases at V and 3 bases at J, with 7 bases between the two ends. Germline CDR1 MNHNS, CDR2 SASEGT. This CDR3 is built from 13 residues.

This chain connects TRBV3-1 to TRBJ2-7, with 7 bases that match TRBD2. Germline lookup yields CDR1 LGHDT and CDR2 YNNKEL (reference sequence). The CDR3 is 15 amino acids. The junction had 9 bases not matched to a gene; V was cut back by 0 bases and J by 7 bases. The CDR3 protein is CASSQDRAGVREQYF. As DNA, the CDR3 is TGTGCCAGCAGCCAAGATAGGGCGGGAGTACGGGAGCAGTACTTC.

This clonotype was picked up a small number of times. The V call is TRBV7-6, the J call TRBJ2-7; the D is unclear. This CDR3 is built from 15 residues. V lost 3 bases and J lost 6, with 18 bases in between. Germline lookup yields CDR1 SGHVS and CDR2 FNYEAQ. This chain's CDR3 is CASSLVLEAPGEQYF. The CDR3, as DNA: TGTGCCAGCAGCTTGGTCCTAGAGGCCCCTGGCGAGCAGTACTTC.

This clonotype was counted a few times. The chain links TRBV9 to TRBJ2-1; D gene unclear. CDR1 SGDLS and CDR2 YYNGEE come from the germline V gene. The CDR3 extends over 13 amino acids. V shed 1 base and J shed 4 bases, with 6 bases lying between them. The chain's CDR3 is CASSVLGYNEQFF. CDR3 bases: TGTGCCAGCAGCGTACTGGGATACAATGAGCAGTTCTTC.

As for this clonotype: One base away lies a much larger clone, so this may be a sequencing read error. V is TRBV7-3 and J is TRBJ2-1; D unresolved. Trimming stripped 5 bases from V and 9 bases from J, with 14 bases between. The CDR3 spans 13 residues. Germline V gene data show CDR1 as SGHTA and CDR2 as FQGTGA. The CDR3 loop reads CASSLLPEGEQFF. Written as DNA, the CDR3 is TGTGCCAGCAGCCTTCTTCCAGAAGGTGAGCAGTTCTTC.

J is TRBJ1-2 and V is TRBV12-3 or TRBV12-4, with D perhaps matching TRBD1 (5 bases). Trimming pared 5 bases from V and 7 bases from J, leaving 14 bases between. The length of the CDR3 is 13 residues. CDR3 in amino acids: CASSPWGPSGYTF. The DNA for the CDR3 is TGTGCCAGCAGTCCTTGGGGCCCCTCTGGCTACACCTTC.

This clonotype was counted a few times. The genes are TRBV27 and TRBJ2-3, with 12 bases lining up with TRBD2. The CDR3 has 17 residues. Germline CDR1 and CDR2: MNHEY and SMNVEV (reference sequence). The V segment lost 5 bases and the J segment 7 bases; nucleotides outside the gene matches: 13. The CDR3 sequence is CASSPHRSTSGRYTQYF. DNA for the CDR3: TGTGCCAGCAGTCCCCACCGATCGACTAGCGGGAGATATACGCAGTATTTT.

The V gene is TRBV14, the J gene TRBJ2-1, with 8 nucleotides matching TRBD2. Germline V gene lookup returns CDR1 SGHDN and CDR2 FVKESK. CDR3 size: 16 residues. Trimming removed 5 bases from V and 0 bases from J; junction bases left unmatched: 6. In DNA form, the CDR3 reads TGTGCCAGCAGCTTCCTTAGCGGGATCTCCTACAATGAGCAGTTCTTC. As protein: CASSFLSGISYNEQFF.

This clonotype has a handful of counts. This chain joins TRBV30 and TRBJ2-3; a weak D match, TRBD1 (6 bases). CDR1 GTSNPN and CDR2 SVGIG come from the germline V gene (reference sequence). This CDR3 has 11 residues. V lost 4 bases, J lost 4 bases, and 6 bases lay in between. In DNA form, the CDR3 reads TGTGCCTGGACAGGGGCAGATACGCAGTATTTT. This codes for CAWTGADTQYF.

The chain is built from TRBV5-4 and TRBJ2-7; D is unclear. V lost 0 bases to trimming and J lost 7 bases, with 11 bases between them. The CDR3 has 13 amino acids. Germline V lookup: CDR1 SGHNT, CDR2 YYREEE (reference sequence). The CDR3 region has the DNA TGTGCCAGCAGCTTGGATGGGCTTGGAGAGCAGTACTTC. This gives the protein CASSLDGLGEQYF. The full variable domain, its missing parts supplied by reference TRBV5-4 and TRBJ2-7, is ETGVTQSPTHLIKTRGQQVTLRCSSQSGHNTVSWYQQALGQGPQFIFQYYREEENGRGNFPPRFSGLQFPNYSSELNVNALELDDSALYLCASSLDGLGEQYFGPGTRLTVT.

This clonotype was seen a few times. The chain combines TRBV11-2 with TRBJ2-4; possible D gene TRBD2, 5 bases. V was cut by 5 bases and J by 0 bases, with 17 bases left in between. This CDR3 has 17 amino acids. Germline CDR1 is SGHAT and CDR2 is FQNNGV. The CDR3 sequence is CASSPEVGLLAKNIQYF. DNA for the CDR3: TGTGCCAGCAGCCCAGAGGTTGGACTTTTAGCCAAAAACATTCAGTACTTC.

The V gene is TRBV7-8, the J gene TRBJ1-1; D gene unclear. Trimming shortened V by 1 base and J by 4 bases, and 13 bases separated the two germline ends. The germline V gene has CDR1 SGHVS and CDR2 FQNEAQ. The CDR3 sequence is 15 residues long. Here the CDR3 reads CASSLVQESSTEAFF. CDR3 DNA sequence: TGTGCCAGCAGCTTAGTCCAGGAGAGTAGCACTGAAGCTTTCTTT.

V usage is TRBV7-2 and J usage is TRBJ2-7; D uncertain. CDR1 is SGHTA and CDR2 is FQGNSA in the germline V gene. V lost 1 base and J 2 bases, leaving 6 bases between the germline ends. The CDR3 spans 13 residues. Written as DNA, the CDR3 is TGTGCCAGCAGCTTAGAAACCACCTACGAGCAGTACTTC. Its protein is CASSLETTYEQYF.

Only a few counts were recorded for this clonotype. The J gene is TRBJ1-2, the V gene TRBV6-1; D may be TRBD1 (5 bases). Trimming removed 7 bases at V and 7 bases at J, with 19 bases between. This CDR3 is 14 amino acids long. Germline CDR1 and CDR2: MNHNS and SASEGT. The CDR3 DNA is TGTGCCAGCACTACTACCTTCAGGGAGTTTGGCTACACCTTC. This gives the protein CASTTTFREFGYTF.

This clonotype occurred a few times. V and J are TRBV5-1 and TRBJ2-7; 7 positions match TRBD1. CDR3 size: 16 residues. V lost 2 bases to trimming and J lost 6 bases; unmatched junction nucleotides: 14. Germline CDR1 reads SGHRS; CDR2 reads YFSETQ. The DNA of the CDR3 is TGCGCCAGCAGCTTTGTGCTTCGACAGGGCCACGGCGAGCAGTACTTC. This codes for CASSFVLRQGHGEQYF.

The gene calls are TRBV6-5 and TRBJ1-2; D unresolved. Germline loops: CDR1 MNHEY, CDR2 SVGAGI. The CDR3 runs to 14 residues. Trimming left V 2 bases short and J 6 bases short, with 13 bases between. CDR3 sequence reads: CASSYRRTRNGYTF. In DNA, the CDR3 is TGTGCCAGCAGTTACCGCCGCACCCGTAATGGCTACACCTTC.

This sequence joins TRBV5-1 and TRBJ1-4, with 9 bases that match TRBD1. J gave up 5 bases and V 5 bases, and 7 bases lay outside the gene matches. CDR1 is SGHRS, CDR2 YFSETQ, per germline. The CDR3 is made up of 15 amino acids. CDR3 bases: TGCGCCAGCAGTCCCCAGGGACAGGGCAATGAAAAACTGTTTTTT. It yields the protein CASSPQGQGNEKLFF.

This clonotype was found a few times. The chain has TRBV20-1 and TRBJ2-3; maybe TRBD2 (5 bases). The CDR3 spans 14 residues. Germline CDR1 is DFQATT and CDR2 is SNEGSKA (reference sequence). The V gene lost 3 bases and the J gene lost 0 bases, with 10 bases spanning the gap. The DNA for the CDR3 is TGCAGTGCTAGTTTACGGGGTAGCACAGATACGCAGTATTTT. Encoded protein: CSASLRGSTDTQYF.

V gene TRBV27 combines with J gene TRBJ2-3, with D perhaps TRBD2 (6 bases). V lost 6 bases, J lost 4 bases, and 20 bases lay in between. Germline CDR1 is MNHEY and CDR2 is SMNVEV (reference sequence). The CDR3 runs 16 residues. Here the CDR3 DNA reads TGTGCCAGCAGCCCATTCGTCGGGAGTCGCGCAGATACGCAGTATTTT. It is translated as CASSPFVGSRADTQYF.

This clonotype was recorded many times. The chain recombines TRBV7-9 with TRBJ2-7, with D maybe TRBD2 (7 bases). The CDR3 spans 15 residues. Deletions cut 5 bases from V and 0 bases from J, with 14 bases between. Germline CDR1 is SEHNR and CDR2 is FQNEAQ (reference sequence). The CDR3: CASSPGGLSSYEQYF. CDR3 in DNA: TGTGCCAGCAGCCCGGGGGGCCTTAGCTCCTACGAGCAGTACTTC.

This chain joins TRBV7-2 and TRBJ1-6, with 7 bases fitting TRBD1. V lost 2 bases, J lost 5 bases, and 6 bases stayed unmatched. CDR1 and CDR2 (germline): SGHTA, FQGNSA. This CDR3 contains 16 residues. The CDR3 loop is CASSLRGTANNSPLHF. As DNA, the CDR3 is TGTGCCAGCAGCTTACGCGGGACAGCAAATAATTCACCCCTCCACTTT. Based on the CDR3 plus reference TRBV7-2 and TRBJ1-6, the full variable domain is GAGVSQSPSNKVTEKGKDVELRCDPISGHTALYWYRQSLGQGLEFLIYFQGNSAPDKSGLPSDRFSAERTGGSVSTLTIQRTQQEDSAVYLCASSLRGTANNSPLHFGNGTRLTVT.

V is TRBV15 and J is TRBJ2-2; no reliable D call. This CDR3 has 17 amino acids. The germline V gene has CDR1 LNHNV and CDR2 YYDKDF (reference sequence). V lost 0 bases, J lost 5 bases, and 16 bases lay in between. The CDR3 loop is CATSREGQFLWTGELFF. Here the CDR3 DNA reads TGTGCCACCAGCAGAGAAGGGCAATTTTTGTGGACCGGGGAGCTGTTTTTT.